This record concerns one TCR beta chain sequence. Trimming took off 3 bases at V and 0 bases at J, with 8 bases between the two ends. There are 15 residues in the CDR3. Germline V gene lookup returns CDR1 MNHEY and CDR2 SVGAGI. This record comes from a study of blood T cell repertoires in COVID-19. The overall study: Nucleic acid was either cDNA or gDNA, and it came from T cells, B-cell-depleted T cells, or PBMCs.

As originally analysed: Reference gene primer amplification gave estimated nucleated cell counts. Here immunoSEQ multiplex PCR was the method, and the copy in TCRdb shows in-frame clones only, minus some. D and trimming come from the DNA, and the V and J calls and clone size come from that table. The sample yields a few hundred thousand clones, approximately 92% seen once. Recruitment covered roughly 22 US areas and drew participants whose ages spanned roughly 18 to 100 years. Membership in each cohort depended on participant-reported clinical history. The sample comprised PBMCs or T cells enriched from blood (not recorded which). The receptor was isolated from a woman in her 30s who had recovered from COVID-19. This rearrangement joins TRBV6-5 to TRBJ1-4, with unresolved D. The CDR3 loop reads CASSYFSATNEKLFF. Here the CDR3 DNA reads TGTGCCAGCAGTTATTTTAGTGCAACTAATGAAAAACTGTTTTTT.